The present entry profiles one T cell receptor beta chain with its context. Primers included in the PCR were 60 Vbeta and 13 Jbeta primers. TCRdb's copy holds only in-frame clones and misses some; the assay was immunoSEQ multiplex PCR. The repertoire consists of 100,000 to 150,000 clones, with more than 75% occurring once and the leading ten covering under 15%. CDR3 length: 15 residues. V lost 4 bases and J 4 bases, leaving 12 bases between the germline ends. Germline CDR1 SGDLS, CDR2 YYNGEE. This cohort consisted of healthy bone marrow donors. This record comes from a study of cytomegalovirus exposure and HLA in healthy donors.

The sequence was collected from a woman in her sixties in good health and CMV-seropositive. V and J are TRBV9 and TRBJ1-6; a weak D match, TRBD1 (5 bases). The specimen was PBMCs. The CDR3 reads CASSPAGNYNSPLHF. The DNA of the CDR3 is TGTGCCAGCAGCCCAGCAGGGAATTATAATTCACCCCTCCACTTT.